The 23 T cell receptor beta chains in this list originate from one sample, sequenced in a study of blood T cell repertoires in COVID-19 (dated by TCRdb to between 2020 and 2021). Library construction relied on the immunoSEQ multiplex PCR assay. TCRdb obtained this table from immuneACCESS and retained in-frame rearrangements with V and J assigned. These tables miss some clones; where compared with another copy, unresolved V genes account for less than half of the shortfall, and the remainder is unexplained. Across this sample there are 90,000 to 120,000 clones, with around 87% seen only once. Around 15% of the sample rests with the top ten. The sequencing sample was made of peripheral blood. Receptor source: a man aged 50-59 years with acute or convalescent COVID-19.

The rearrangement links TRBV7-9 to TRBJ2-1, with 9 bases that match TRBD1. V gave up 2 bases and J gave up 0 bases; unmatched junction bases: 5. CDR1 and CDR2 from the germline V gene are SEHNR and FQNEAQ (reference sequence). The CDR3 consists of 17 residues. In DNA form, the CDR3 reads TGTGCCAGCAGCTTAACAGGGGGCTTTGGCTCCTACAATGAGCAGTTCTTC. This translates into CASSLTGGFGSYNEQFF.

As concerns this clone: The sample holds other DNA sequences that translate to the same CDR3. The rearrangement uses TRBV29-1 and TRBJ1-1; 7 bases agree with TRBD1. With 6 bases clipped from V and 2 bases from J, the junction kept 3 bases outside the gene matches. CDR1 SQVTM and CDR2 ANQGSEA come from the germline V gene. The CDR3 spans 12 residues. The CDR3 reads CSVRTGNTEAFF. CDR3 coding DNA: TGCAGCGTGCGGACAGGAAACACTGAAGCTTTCTTT.

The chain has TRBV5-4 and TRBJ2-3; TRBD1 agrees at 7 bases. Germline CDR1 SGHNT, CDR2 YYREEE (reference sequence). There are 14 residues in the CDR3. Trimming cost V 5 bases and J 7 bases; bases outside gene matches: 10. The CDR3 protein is CASSRDRVENTQYF. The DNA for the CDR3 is TGTGCCAGCAGTCGAGACAGGGTTGAAAATACGCAGTATTTT.

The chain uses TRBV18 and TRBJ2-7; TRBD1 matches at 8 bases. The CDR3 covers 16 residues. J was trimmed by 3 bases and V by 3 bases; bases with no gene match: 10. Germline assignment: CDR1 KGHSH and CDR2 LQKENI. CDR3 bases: TGTGCCAGCTCACCTCCGGGCCAGGGGGCCCTCTACGAGCAGTACTTC. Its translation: CASSPPGQGALYEQYF.

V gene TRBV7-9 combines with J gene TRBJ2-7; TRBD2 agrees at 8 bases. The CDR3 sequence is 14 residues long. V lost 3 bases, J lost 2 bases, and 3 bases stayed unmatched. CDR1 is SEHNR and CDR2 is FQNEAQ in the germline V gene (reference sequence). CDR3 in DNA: TGTGCCAGCAGCTTTAGCGGGAATACCTACGAGCAGTACTTC. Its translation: CASSFSGNTYEQYF.

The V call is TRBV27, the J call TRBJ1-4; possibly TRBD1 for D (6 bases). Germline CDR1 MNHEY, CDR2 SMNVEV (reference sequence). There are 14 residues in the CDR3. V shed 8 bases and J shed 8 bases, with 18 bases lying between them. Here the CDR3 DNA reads TGTGCCAGCCGTAGGCGGACAGTGACAGAAAAACTGTTTTTT. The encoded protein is CASRRRTVTEKLFF.

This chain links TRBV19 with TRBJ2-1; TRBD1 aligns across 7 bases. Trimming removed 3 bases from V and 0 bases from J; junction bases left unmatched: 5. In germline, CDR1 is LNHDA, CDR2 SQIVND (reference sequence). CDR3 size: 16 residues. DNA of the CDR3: TGTGCCAGTAGTATTGCCGGGACAGTCTCCTACAATGAGCAGTTCTTC. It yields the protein CASSIAGTVSYNEQFF.

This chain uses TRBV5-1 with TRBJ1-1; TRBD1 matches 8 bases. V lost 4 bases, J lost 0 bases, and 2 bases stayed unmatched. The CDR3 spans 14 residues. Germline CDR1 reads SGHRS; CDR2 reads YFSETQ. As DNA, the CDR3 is TGCGCCAGCAGCGGGACAGGCCTGAACACTGAAGCTTTCTTT. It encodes CASSGTGLNTEAFF.

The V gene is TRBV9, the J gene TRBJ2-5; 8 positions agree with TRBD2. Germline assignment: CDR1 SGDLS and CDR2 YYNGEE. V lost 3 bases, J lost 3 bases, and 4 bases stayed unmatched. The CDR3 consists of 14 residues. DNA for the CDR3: TGTGCCAGCAGCGCCCAAGCGGGAGAAGAGACCCAGTACTTC. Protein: CASSAQAGEETQYF. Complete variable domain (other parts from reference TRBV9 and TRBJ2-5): DSGVTQTPKHLITATGQRVTLRCSPRSGDLSVYWYQQSLDQGLQFLIQYYNGEERAKGNILERFSAQQFPDLHSELNLSSLELGDSALYFCASSAQAGEETQYFGPGTRLLVL.

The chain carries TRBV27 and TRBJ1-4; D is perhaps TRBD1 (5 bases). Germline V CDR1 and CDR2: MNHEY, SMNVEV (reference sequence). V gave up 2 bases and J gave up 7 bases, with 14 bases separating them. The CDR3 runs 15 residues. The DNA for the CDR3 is TGTGCCAGCAGTTTACAGTTCGGGGGTGCTGAAAAACTGTTTTTT. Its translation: CASSLQFGGAEKLFF.

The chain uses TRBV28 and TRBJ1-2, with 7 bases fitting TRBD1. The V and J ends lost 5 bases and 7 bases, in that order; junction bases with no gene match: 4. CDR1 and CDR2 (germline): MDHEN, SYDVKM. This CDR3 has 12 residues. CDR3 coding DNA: TGTGCCAGCAGTCGAAACAGGGGTGGCTACACCTTC. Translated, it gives CASSRNRGGYTF.

DNA of the CDR3: TGTGCCAGCAGCTTGGGGACAGGGAACATGAACACTGAAGCTTTCTTT. Translating it yields CASSLGTGNMNTEAFF. This sequence joins TRBV11-2 and TRBJ1-1, with 9 bases fitting TRBD1. The V segment lost 3 bases and the J segment 0 bases; nucleotides outside the gene matches: 5. Germline assignment: CDR1 SGHAT and CDR2 FQNNGV. This CDR3 comprises 16 residues.

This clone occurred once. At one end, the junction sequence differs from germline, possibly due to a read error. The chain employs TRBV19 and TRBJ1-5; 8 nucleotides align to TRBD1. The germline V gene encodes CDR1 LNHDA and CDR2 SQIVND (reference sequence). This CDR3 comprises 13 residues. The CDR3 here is CASSTGGNQPQHF. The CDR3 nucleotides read TGTGCCAGTAGTACAGGGGGCAACCAGCCCCAGCATTTT.

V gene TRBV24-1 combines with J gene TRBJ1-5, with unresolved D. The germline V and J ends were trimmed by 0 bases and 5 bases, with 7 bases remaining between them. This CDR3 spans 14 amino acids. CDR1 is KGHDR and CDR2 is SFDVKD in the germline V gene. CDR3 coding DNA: TGTGCCACCAGTGATTTGGGGAGCCATCAGCCCCAGCATTTT. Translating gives CATSDLGSHQPQHF.

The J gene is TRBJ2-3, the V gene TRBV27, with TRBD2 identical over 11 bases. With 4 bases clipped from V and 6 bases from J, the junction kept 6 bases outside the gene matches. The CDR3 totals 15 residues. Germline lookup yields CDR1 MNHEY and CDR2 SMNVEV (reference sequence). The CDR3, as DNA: TGTGCCAGCAGTTCCTTAGCGGGAGGGCCGGATACGCAGTATTTT. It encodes CASSSLAGGPDTQYF.

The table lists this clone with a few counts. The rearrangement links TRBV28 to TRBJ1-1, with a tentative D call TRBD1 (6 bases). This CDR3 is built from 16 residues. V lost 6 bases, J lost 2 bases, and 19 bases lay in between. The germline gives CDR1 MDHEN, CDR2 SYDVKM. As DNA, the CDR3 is TGTGCCAGCAGCGACTTCCAGGGGAATTTCAACACTGAAGCTTTCTTT. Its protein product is CASSDFQGNFNTEAFF. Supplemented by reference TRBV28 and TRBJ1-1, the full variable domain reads DVKVTQSSRYLVKRTGEKVFLECVQDMDHENMFWYRQDPGLGLRLIYFSYDVKMKEKGDIPEGYSVSREKKERFSLILESASTNQTSMYLCASSDFQGNFNTEAFFGQGTRLTVV.

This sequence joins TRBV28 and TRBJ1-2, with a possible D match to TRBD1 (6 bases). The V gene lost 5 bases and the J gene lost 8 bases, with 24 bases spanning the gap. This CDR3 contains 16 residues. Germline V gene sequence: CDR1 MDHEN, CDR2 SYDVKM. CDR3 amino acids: CASSVSAQQGRRGYTF. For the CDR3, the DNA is TGTGCCAGCAGTGTATCCGCCCAACAGGGACGTCGGGGCTACACCTTC.

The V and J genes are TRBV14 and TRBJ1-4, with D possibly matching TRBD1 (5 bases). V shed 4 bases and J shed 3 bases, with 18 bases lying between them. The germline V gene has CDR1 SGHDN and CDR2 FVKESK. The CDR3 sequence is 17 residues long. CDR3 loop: CASSPAPTTGANEKLFF. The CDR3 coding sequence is TGTGCCAGCAGCCCAGCACCGACGACGGGGGCTAATGAAAAACTGTTTTTT.

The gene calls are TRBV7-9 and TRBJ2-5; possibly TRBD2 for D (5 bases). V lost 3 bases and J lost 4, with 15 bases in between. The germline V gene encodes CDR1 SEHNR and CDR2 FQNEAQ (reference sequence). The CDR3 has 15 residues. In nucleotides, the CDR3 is TGTGCCAGCAGCTTCGAGGAGGTGGCGGCAGAGACCCAGTACTTC. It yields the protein CASSFEEVAAETQYF.

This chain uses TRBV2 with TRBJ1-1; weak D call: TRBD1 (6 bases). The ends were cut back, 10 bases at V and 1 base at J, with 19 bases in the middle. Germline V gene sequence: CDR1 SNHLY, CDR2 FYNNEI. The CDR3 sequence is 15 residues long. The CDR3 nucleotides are TGTGCCAACAACAGGGTCGGCAAGGCGAACACTGAAGCTTTCTTT. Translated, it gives CANNRVGKANTEAFF. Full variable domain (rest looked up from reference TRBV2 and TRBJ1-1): EPEVTQTPSHQVTQMGQEVILRCVPISNHLYFYWYRQILGQKVEFLVSFYNNEISEKSEIFDDQFSVERPDGSNFTLKIRSTKLEDSAMYFCANNRVGKANTEAFFGQGTRLTVV.

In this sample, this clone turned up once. The CDR3 loop reads CASSYIAGSLGELFF. The CDR3 DNA reads TGTGCCAGCAGTTATATAGCGGGATCCCTCGGGGAGCTGTTTTTT. The chain has TRBV6-2 or TRBV6-3 and TRBJ2-2; TRBD2 matches at 8 bases. After removal of 3 bases from V and 7 bases from J, the junction contained 7 bases not matched to a gene. CDR1 and CDR2 from the germline V gene are MNHEY and SVGEGT. The CDR3 runs to 15 residues.

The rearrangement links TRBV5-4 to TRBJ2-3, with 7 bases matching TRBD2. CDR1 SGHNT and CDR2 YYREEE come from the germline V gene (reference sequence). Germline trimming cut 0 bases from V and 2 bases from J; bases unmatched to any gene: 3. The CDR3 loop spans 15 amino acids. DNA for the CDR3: TGTGCCAGCAGCTTGGAGACTAGCACCACAGATACGCAGTATTTT. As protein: CASSLETSTTDTQYF.

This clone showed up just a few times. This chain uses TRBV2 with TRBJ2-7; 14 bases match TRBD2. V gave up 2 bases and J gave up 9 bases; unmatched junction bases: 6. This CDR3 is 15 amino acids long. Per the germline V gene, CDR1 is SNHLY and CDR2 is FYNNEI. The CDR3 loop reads CASSERGLAGVGQYF. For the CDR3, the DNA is TGTGCCAGCAGTGAAAGGGGACTAGCGGGAGTGGGGCAGTACTTC.